Here is one T cell receptor (beta chain) with its context. Its antigen is unidentified. This sample was included in a study of CD8 T cells in ankylosing spondylitis. MiXCR, run by TCRdb on the 5' RACE reads, gives a single entry per CDR3 protein. The sample has under 300,000 distinct CDR3 sequences; approximately 10% are singletons. Points from the study as a whole: Roughly 8 highly homologous variants made up a TCR beta motif that seemed to typify ankylosing spondylitis blood.

Input material: blood, either unsorted or a sorted T cell fraction (not recorded which). This clonotype was sampled from a male donor with ankylosing spondylitis or in good health (not recorded which).

DNA for the CDR3: TGCGCCAGCAGATCCAAGGACAGGGGGCTGAATGGCTACACCTTC. Protein sequence: CASRSKDRGLNGYTF. The chain has TRBV23-1 and TRBJ1-2, with 11 bases that match TRBD1. TRBV23-1 is filed as an ORF, its function uncertain. The CDR3 length is 15 residues. V lost 6 bases and J lost 6; bases outside the gene matches: 9.